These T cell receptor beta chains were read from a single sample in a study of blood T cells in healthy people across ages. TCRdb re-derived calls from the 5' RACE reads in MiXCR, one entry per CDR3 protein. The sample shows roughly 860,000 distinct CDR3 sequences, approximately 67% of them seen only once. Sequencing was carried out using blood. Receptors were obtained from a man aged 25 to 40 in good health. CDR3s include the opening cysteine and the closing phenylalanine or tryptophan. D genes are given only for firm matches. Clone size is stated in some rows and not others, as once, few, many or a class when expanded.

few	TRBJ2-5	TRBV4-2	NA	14	TGTGCCAGCAGCCAAGAGGCCGGTGGTAGAGAGCAGTACTTC	CASSQEAGGREQYF
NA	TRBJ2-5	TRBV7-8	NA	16	TGTGCCAGCAACGAGTTGGTGGGGAGGAGAGAAGAGACCCAGTACTTC	CASNELVGRREETQYF
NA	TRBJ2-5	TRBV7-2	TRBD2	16	TGTGCCAGCAGCAAACCGGGACTAGCGGGGGTGGAGACCCAGTACTTC	CASSKPGLAGVETQYF
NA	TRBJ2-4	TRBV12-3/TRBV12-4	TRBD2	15	TGTGCCAGCAGGAGACTAGCGGGGGTCCGGGACATTCAGTACTTC	CASRRLAGVRDIQYF
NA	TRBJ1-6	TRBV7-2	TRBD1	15	TGTGCCAGCAGCACCGAGACAGGGTCCAATTCACCCCTCCACTTT	CASSTETGSNSPLHF
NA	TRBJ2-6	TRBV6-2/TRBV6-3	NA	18	TGTGCCAGCAGTTACTCGACATTTTTGCGGGCTGGGGCCAACGTCCTGACTTTC	CASSYSTFLRAGANVLTF
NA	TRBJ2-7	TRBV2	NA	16	TGTGCCAGCACTGAAGACAGAGAAACTAAAAGTTACGAGCAGTACTTC	CASTEDRETKSYEQYF
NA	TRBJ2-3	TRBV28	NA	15	TGTGCCAGCAGTCCAGGGACACCCCCCACAGATACGCAGTATTTT	CASSPGTPPTDTQYF
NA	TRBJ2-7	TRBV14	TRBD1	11	TGTGCCAGCAGCTCAGGATGGGACAGGTACTTC	CASSSGWDRYF
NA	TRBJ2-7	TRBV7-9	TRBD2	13	TGTGCCAGCAGCTTAGAGGCGGGGGTCGAGCAGTACTTC	CASSLEAGVEQYF
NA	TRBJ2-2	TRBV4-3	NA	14	TGCGCCAGCAGCCCAGGACACCACACCGGGGAGCTGTTTTTT	CASSPGHHTGELFF
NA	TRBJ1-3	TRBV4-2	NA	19	TGTGCCAGCAGCCCCAAACCCGGAGAACAGTCCTACCCTGGAAACACCATATATTTT	CASSPKPGEQSYPGNTIYF
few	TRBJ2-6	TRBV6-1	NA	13	TGTGCCAGCAACCCATCTGGGGCCAACGTCCTGACTTTC	CASNPSGANVLTF
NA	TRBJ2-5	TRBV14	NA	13	TGTGCCAGCTCTCCGACAAAGGCAGAGACCCAGTACTTC	CASSPTKAETQYF
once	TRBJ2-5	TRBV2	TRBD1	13	TGTGCCAGCAAGGACAGGGGGCTTGAGACCCAGTACTTC	CASKDRGLETQYF
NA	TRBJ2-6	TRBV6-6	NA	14	TGTGCCAGCAGTTACGCCGGGACACCAAACGTCCTGACTTTC	CASSYAGTPNVLTF
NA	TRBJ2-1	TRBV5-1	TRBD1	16	TGCGCCAGCAGCTTGGCCGGGACAGGGATAGACAATGAGCAGTTCTTC	CASSLAGTGIDNEQFF
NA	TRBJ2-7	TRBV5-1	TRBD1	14	TGCGCCAGCATCTTTCAGACAGGGTCCGGAGAGCAGTACTTC	CASIFQTGSGEQYF
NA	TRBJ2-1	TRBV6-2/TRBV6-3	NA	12	TGTGCCAGCAGCACCGCATTCGCAGAACAGTTCTTC	CASSTAFAEQFF
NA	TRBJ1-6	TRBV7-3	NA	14	TGTGCCAGCAGCTCCGGGATTAATAATTCACCCCTCCACTTT	CASSSGINNSPLHF
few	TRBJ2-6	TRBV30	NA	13	TGTGCCTGGGGACATGGTGGGGCCAACGTCCTGACTTTC	CAWGHGGANVLTF
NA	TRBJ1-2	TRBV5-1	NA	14	TGCGCCAGCAGCTTGGCCGGGCAGGGCGGTGGCTACACCTTC	CASSLAGQGGGYTF
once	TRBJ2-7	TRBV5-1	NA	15	TGCGCCAGCAGCTTGGGACAGATTCAAACCTACGAGCAGTACTTC	CASSLGQIQTYEQYF
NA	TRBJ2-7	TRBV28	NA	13	TGTGCCAGCAGTCGGGACCCGGTCTACGAGCAGTACTTC	CASSRDPVYEQYF
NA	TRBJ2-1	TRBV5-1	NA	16	TGCGTCAGCACCCCTCGGGCGACCTCTTCCTACAATGAGCAGTTCTTC	CVSTPRATSSYNEQFF
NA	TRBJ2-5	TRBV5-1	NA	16	TGCGCCAGCAGCTTAAGTGGGGGACCCGCGGGAGAGACCCAGTACTTC	CASSLSGGPAGETQYF
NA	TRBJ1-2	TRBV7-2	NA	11	TGTGCCAGCAGCTTGACCTGGGGCTGCACCTTC	CASSLTWGCTF
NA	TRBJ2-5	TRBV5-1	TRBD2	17	TGCGCCAGCAGCTTGAGCCATAGCGGGGGGGCACAAGAGACCCAGTACTTC	CASSLSHSGGAQETQYF
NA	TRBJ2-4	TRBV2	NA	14	TGTACCAGCAGTGAGGGGCTAGCCAAAAACATTCAGTACTTC	CTSSEGLAKNIQYF
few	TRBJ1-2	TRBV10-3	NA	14	TGTGCCATCAGTGATCAGGACCCCCGTAGGGGCTACACCTTC	CAISDQDPRRGYTF
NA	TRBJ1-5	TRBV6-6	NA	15	TGTGCCAGCAGTTATCTCGGGCCTCTGGATCAGCCCCAGCATTTT	CASSYLGPLDQPQHF
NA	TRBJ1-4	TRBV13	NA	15	TGTGCCAGCAGCTGGGACCGGGACGGTTATGAAAAACTGTTTTTT	CASSWDRDGYEKLFF
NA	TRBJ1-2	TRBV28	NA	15	TGTGCCAGCAGTACCGCCGCGGACGGGAACTATGGCTACACCTTC	CASSTAADGNYGYTF
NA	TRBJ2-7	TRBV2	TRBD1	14	TGTGCCAGCAGGTCCGGGACAGGGACCCTCGAGCAGTACTTC	CASRSGTGTLEQYF
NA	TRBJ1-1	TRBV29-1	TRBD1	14	TGCAGCGTTGTTAGCGACAGGGTGTCTACTGAAGCTTTCTTT	CSVVSDRVSTEAFF
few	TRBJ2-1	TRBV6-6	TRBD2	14	TGTGCCAGCGCGGCTAGCGGTTCCTACAATGAGCAGTTCTTC	CASAASGSYNEQFF
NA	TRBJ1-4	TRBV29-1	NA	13	TGCAGCGCTCTGACAGGCCCGGATGAAAAACTGTTTTTT	CSALTGPDEKLFF
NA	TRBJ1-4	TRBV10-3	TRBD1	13	TGTGCCATCAGGGGGACAGATAATGAAAAACTGTTTTTT	CAIRGTDNEKLFF
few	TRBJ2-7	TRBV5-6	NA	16	TGTGCCAGCAGCCGCGCTTTTGAGGGAAGTCTTTACGAGCAGTACTTC	CASSRAFEGSLYEQYF
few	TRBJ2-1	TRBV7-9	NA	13	TGTGCCAACCGACAGGTTGCCTACAATGAGCAGTTCTTC	CANRQVAYNEQFF
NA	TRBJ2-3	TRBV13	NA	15	TGTGCCAGCAGCAGGAGGGTTTCGTTTTCGGATACGCAGTATTTT	CASSRRVSFSDTQYF
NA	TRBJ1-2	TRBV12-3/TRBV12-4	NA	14	TGTGCCAGCAGTTGGGACACTACTGACTATGGCTACACCTTC	CASSWDTTDYGYTF
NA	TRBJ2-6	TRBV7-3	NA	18	TGTGCCAGCAGCGCTGGACCGGGACATCCCTCTGGGGCCAACGTCCTGACTTTC	CASSAGPGHPSGANVLTF
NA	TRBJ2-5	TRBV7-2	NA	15	TGTGCCAGCAGTTACCAGGAAGGGGCTAGGGGGACCCAGTACTTC	CASSYQEGARGTQYF
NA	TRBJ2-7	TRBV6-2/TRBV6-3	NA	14	TGTGCCAGCAGCACCGTTGGCGGCACCTACGAGCAGTACTTC	CASSTVGGTYEQYF
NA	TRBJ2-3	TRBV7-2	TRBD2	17	TGTGCCAGCAGCTTAGAGGCGCGGGGGACCGCCACAGATACGCAGTATTTT	CASSLEARGTATDTQYF
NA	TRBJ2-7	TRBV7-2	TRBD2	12	TGTGCCAGCAGCCTGGGACTACGAGGGAAGTACTTC	CASSLGLRGKYF